A selection of T cell receptor beta chains follows, all from one sample in a study of blood T cell repertoires in COVID-19. TCRdb's copy holds only in-frame clones and misses some; the assay was immunoSEQ multiplex PCR. The sample has more than 150,000 clones, roughly 79% seen once. Sequenced material: peripheral blood. These receptors were collected from a woman at least 80 years old with COVID-19, enrolled during active disease. CDR3s include the opening cysteine and the closing phenylalanine or tryptophan. The D gene is left open where the match is weak. Size is omitted from some rows. Given values are once, few, many or a class for expanded clones.

j_call clone_size v_call d_call cdr3_nt cdr3_aa
TRBJ1-3 NA TRBV5-4 NA TGTGCCAGCAGCTTGGGTTCTCCTCTCGGGGCTGGAAACACCATATATTTT CASSLGSPLGAGNTIYF
TRBJ1-6 once TRBV11-2 NA TGTGCCAGCAGTCGAGCGAGGGTAGAGAATTCACCCCTCCACTTT CASSRARVENSPLHF
TRBJ2-7 NA TRBV15 NA TGTGCCACCAGCAGGTCCTCTAGCGAGCAGTACTTC CATSRSSSEQYF
TRBJ1-6 NA TRBV27 NA TGTGCCAGCAGCTTGAGGCAGGAGGCTTCACCCCTCCACTTT CASSLRQEASPLHF
TRBJ2-7 few TRBV2 TRBD2 TGTGCCAGCAGCTTAGGACTAGCGGGACTCTACGAGCAGTACTTC CASSLGLAGLYEQYF
TRBJ1-1 once TRBV7-6 NA TGTGCCAGCAGCTTGTGGGCAGGGGCAAGGAACACTGAAGCTTTCTTT CASSLWAGARNTEAFF
TRBJ1-1 few TRBV30 NA TGTGCCTGGAGTGTACTACAGAACACTGAAGCTTTCTTT CAWSVLQNTEAFF
TRBJ2-5 NA TRBV18 TRBD1 TGTGCCAGCTCACCACCTCTGGACAGGTACCAAGAGACCCAGTACTTC CASSPPLDRYQETQYF
TRBJ1-4 once TRBV5-6 NA TGTGCCAGCAGCTTTACAGTCGCAAATGAAAAACTGTTTTTT CASSFTVANEKLFF
TRBJ1-1 NA TRBV25-1 NA TGTGCCAGCACTCGGGACACGAACACTGAAGCTTTCTTT CASTRDTNTEAFF
TRBJ2-2 NA TRBV30 TRBD2 TGTGCCTGGGTCGGGAGGGGATGGGACACCGGGGAGCTGTTTTTT CAWVGRGWDTGELFF
TRBJ1-2 NA TRBV2 TRBD1 TGTGCCAGCAGTAAAGGGGGACAGGGGGAAGTCTATGGCTACACCTTC CASSKGGQGEVYGYTF
TRBJ1-6 NA TRBV6-6 NA TGTGCCAGCAGTTATCAGAAGGGGCAAGAATCACCCCTCCACTTT CASSYQKGQESPLHF
TRBJ2-1 NA TRBV4-2 TRBD1 TGTGCCAGCAGCCACGCGACAGGGTCCAATGAGCAGTTCTTC CASSHATGSNEQFF
TRBJ1-3 NA TRBV4-3 NA TGCGCCAGCAGCCAACCCGGGTTGGGAAACACCATATATTTT CASSQPGLGNTIYF
TRBJ2-5 NA TRBV29-1 TRBD2 TGCAGCGTTGAAGATTCAGGACTAGCGGGAGCGGAGACCCAGTACTTC CSVEDSGLAGAETQYF
TRBJ2-7 few TRBV28 NA TGTGCCAGCAGGTCTCCCTCCTACGAGCAGTACTTC CASRSPSYEQYF
TRBJ1-1 NA TRBV7-6 NA TGTGCCAGCAGTTACGGGGCTGAAGCTTTCTTT CASSYGAEAFF
TRBJ2-1 NA TRBV2 TRBD1 TGTGCCAGCAGTAAGTACCGGGACAGAACAAACAATGAGCAGTTCTTC CASSKYRDRTNNEQFF
TRBJ2-7 NA TRBV2 TRBD1 TGTGCCAGCAGTGAACAGGGGGCAGGGGAGCAGTACTTC CASSEQGAGEQYF
TRBJ2-1 NA TRBV4-1 NA TGCGCCAGCAGCCTTCAGGGGGGCGGGCGGGACGGCAATGAGCAGTTCTTC CASSLQGGGRDGNEQFF
TRBJ2-1 NA TRBV11-3 TRBD2 TGTGCCAGCAGCTTAGCGGCTAGCGGGGAGTACGGTGAGCAGTTCTTC CASSLAASGEYGEQFF
TRBJ1-1 NA TRBV6-5 NA TGTGCCAGCAGTTACTCCAAGGGGATGGCGACTGAAGCTTTCTTT CASSYSKGMATEAFF
TRBJ2-3 NA TRBV5-4 TRBD2 TGTGCCAGCAGCTCAGGACTAGCGGGGCGCACAGATACGCAGTATTTT CASSSGLAGRTDTQYF
TRBJ2-5 NA TRBV7-2 NA TGTGCCAGCAGCTTAGGACGTGGCGGCAGCCAAGAGACCCAGTACTTC CASSLGRGGSQETQYF
TRBJ2-1 NA TRBV7-9 TRBD2 TGTGCCAGCAGCTTGACTAGCGGGACTTACAATGAGCAGTTCTTC CASSLTSGTYNEQFF
TRBJ1-1 NA TRBV4-1 NA TGCGCCAGCAGCCAAGAATTGGGCTTCAGCGGATCCACTGAAGCTTTCTTT CASSQELGFSGSTEAFF
TRBJ2-7 NA TRBV28 NA TGTGCCAGCAGTGCCCCCCCTCGGGACGAGCAGTACTTC CASSAPPRDEQYF
TRBJ2-7 NA TRBV10-3 NA TGTGCCATCAGTATACAGGGCTACGAGCAGTACTTC CAISIQGYEQYF
TRBJ1-1 NA TRBV5-6 NA TGTGCCAGCAGCTGGGGGACATTTGCTCCTGAAGCTTTCTTT CASSWGTFAPEAFF
TRBJ1-5 NA TRBV6-6 NA TGTGCCAGCAGTTACGGGCAGAATCAGCCCCAGCATTTT CASSYGQNQPQHF
TRBJ2-2 NA TRBV6-6 NA TGTGCCAGCAGGAGCCTAATATCGAACACCGGGGAGCTGTTTTTT CASRSLISNTGELFF
TRBJ1-1 NA TRBV7-9 NA TGTGCCAGCAGCCAGGGGCAGGGTTCTTTCACTGAAGCTTTCTTT CASSQGQGSFTEAFF
TRBJ2-1 NA TRBV10-3 TRBD2 TGTGCCATCAATGGCGGGAGGGCCGGCAATGAGCAGTTCTTC CAINGGRAGNEQFF
TRBJ2-6 once TRBV5-1 TRBD2 TGCGCCAGCCGGCGGGAGCCTTCTGGGGCCAACGTCCTGACTTTC CASRREPSGANVLTF
TRBJ1-1 NA TRBV9 NA TGTGCCAGCAGCGTAGGATCGGGGGTTGGAGGGGACGACACTGAAGCTTTCTTT CASSVGSGVGGDDTEAFF
TRBJ2-7 NA TRBV5-4 TRBD2 TGTGCCAGTACTACGGTAGCGGGAGACGAGCAGTACTTC CASTTVAGDEQYF
TRBJ2-5 NA TRBV28 NA TGTGCCAGCAGTTTATTCCAAAACCAAGAGACCCAGTACTTC CASSLFQNQETQYF
TRBJ2-7 NA TRBV14 NA TGTGCCAGCAGCCAAGACGCTTTAGGGTGGATGGCCGGTCGGGACTTTCCCTACGAGCAGTACTTC CASSQDALGWMAGRDFPYEQYF
TRBJ1-2 NA TRBV3-1/TRBV3-2 TRBD1 TGTGCCAGCAGCCGACCGGGACAGGGGGTATATGGCTACACCTTC CASSRPGQGVYGYTF
TRBJ2-7 NA TRBV4-1 TRBD2 TGCGCCAGCAGCCGGAGACTAGGGACTAGCGGGTACGGGCAGTACTTC CASSRRLGTSGYGQYF
TRBJ2-7 NA TRBV7-8 NA TGTGCCAGCAGCTTAGGCAGGACCTACGAGCAGTACTTC CASSLGRTYEQYF
TRBJ2-2 NA TRBV27 TRBD2 TGTGCCAGCAGTAGGGGACTAGCGACCTCGAACACCGGGGAGCTGTTTTTT CASSRGLATSNTGELFF
TRBJ2-2 NA TRBV7-8 TRBD2 TGTGCCAGCACTTCCGGCGGGAGGGCCGCAACCGGGGAGCTGTTTTTT CASTSGGRAATGELFF
TRBJ1-6 NA TRBV19 NA TGTGCCAGTAGTCGCCTACAGGGACCGGGCAGTTCACCCCTCCACTTT CASSRLQGPGSSPLHF
TRBJ2-3 NA TRBV18 TRBD2 TGTGCCAGCTCACCGTGGAGCGGGGTAGGCACAGATACGCAGTATTTT CASSPWSGVGTDTQYF
TRBJ2-7 NA TRBV19 TRBD1 TGTGTCAGTAAGGGCCCACCCTCAGGGACAGGGGCTCTGTACGAGCAGTACTTC CVSKGPPSGTGALYEQYF
TRBJ2-1 NA TRBV9 NA TGTGCCAGCAGCGAGGCGGGTGGGTCCTGGGGTGAGCAGTTCTTC CASSEAGGSWGEQFF
TRBJ2-1 NA TRBV7-3 TRBD1 TGTGCCAGCAGCGGCCCCGGGCTCCAGGGGGCAAAAAATGAGCAGTTCTTC CASSGPGLQGAKNEQFF
TRBJ2-2 NA TRBV4-3 TRBD1 TGCGCCAGCAGCCATCAGGGACAGGGGGCAGGAACCGGGGAGCTGTTTTTT CASSHQGQGAGTGELFF